The 3 T cell receptor beta chains below all came from one sample that was sequenced in a study of spatial heterogeneity in lung cancer. Sample time point: sample taken at primary tumor resection. Tumor, nontumor lung or frozen PBMC supplied whole RNA, sequenced without sorting. TCRdb called the 5' RACE reads again in MiXCR, with one record for every CDR3 protein. The sample records 40,000 to 55,000 distinct CDR3 sequences, around 13% being singletons. The sequenced sample was PBMCs, obtained at surgery. These receptors originate from a male donor with early-stage non-small cell lung cancer.

This clonotype was observed a handful of times. The chain combines TRBV10-3 with TRBJ2-5; maybe TRBD2 (5 bases). The CDR3 loop spans 15 amino acids. The germline CDR1 and CDR2 sequences are ENHRY and SYGVKD. The V end lost 3 bases, the J end lost 0 bases, and 11 bases lay between the germline ends. CDR3 loop: CAISDEGLNQETQYF. Here the CDR3 DNA reads TGTGCCATCAGTGACGAGGGCTTAAACCAAGAGACCCAGTACTTC.

The table lists this clonotype with a few counts. The gene calls are TRBV6-5 and TRBJ1-5; the D is unclear. V lost 2 bases and J 0 bases, leaving 2 bases between the germline ends. Germline-derived CDR1 and CDR2 are MNHEY and SVGAGI. The CDR3 runs to 13 residues. This CDR3 reads CASSYRSNQPQHF. The CDR3 region has the DNA TGTGCCAGCAGTTACCGTAGCAATCAGCCCCAGCATTTT.

This clonotype was seen a few times. This chain joins TRBV29-1 and TRBJ2-3, with 10 bases identical to TRBD2. Germline CDR1 SQVTM, CDR2 ANQGSEA. With 7 bases clipped from V and 4 bases from J, the junction kept 2 bases outside the gene matches. This CDR3 has 12 residues. The CDR3 is CSALAGADTQYF. CDR3 in DNA: TGCAGCGCCCTAGCGGGAGCAGATACGCAGTATTTT.